Each of the 12 T cell receptor beta chains below was sequenced from the same sample in a study of molecular identifiers for immune sequencing clone quantification. TCRdb analysed the PCR reads with MiXCR anew, one entry per CDR3 protein. The table has about 640,000 distinct CDR3 sequences, about 20% seen once. Sequencing was done on a sample of naive CD8+ T cells from blood, with Jurkat cell RNA spiked in. Described subset: FACS-sorted CD8+CD4-CCR7+CD45RA+ naive T cells. The receptor source for this set is a human donor in good health. Some libraries in this study had Jurkat cell RNA spiked in.

This clonotype came up a few times. The chain uses TRBV4-3 and TRBJ2-1, with D possibly matching TRBD1 (5 bases). V lost 0 bases to trimming and J lost 4 bases, with 10 bases between them. The CDR3 runs 15 residues. Germline V gives CDR1 LGHNA, CDR2 YSLEER. DNA for the CDR3: TGCGCCAGCAGCCAAGATAGGGGCTTTTACAATGAGCAGTTCTTC. It encodes CASSQDRGFYNEQFF.

J is TRBJ1-1 and V is TRBV4-1; D remains ambiguous. CDR3 length equals 15 residues. V lost 1 base to trimming and J lost 3 bases, with 12 bases between them. Germline V CDR1 and CDR2: MGHRA, YSYEKL. The CDR3 region is CASSQGSQGYTEAFF. The CDR3 DNA reads as TGCGCCAGCAGCCAAGGGTCCCAAGGATACACTGAAGCTTTCTTT.

In its sample, this clonotype was seen many times. J is TRBJ2-4 and V is TRBV7-9; 8 bases are a match to TRBD2. Germline V gene sequence: CDR1 SEHNR, CDR2 FQNEAQ (reference sequence). Trimming removed 1 base from V and 6 bases from J; junction bases left unmatched: 20. The CDR3 runs 20 residues. The CDR3 DNA sequence: TGTGCCAGCAGCTTAGACCCCCCGAGGGCGGGGGGTACCTACGGAAACATTCAGTACTTC. It encodes CASSLDPPRAGGTYGNIQYF.

About this clonotype: A much larger clone differs from this one at a single base, so this may be a read error. The chain joins TRBV7-8 to TRBJ2-2, with a weak D call TRBD1 (5 bases). Germline V lookup: CDR1 SGHVS, CDR2 FQNEAQ. CDR3 length: 14 amino acids. V lost 6 bases and J 1 base, leaving 9 bases between the germline ends. The CDR3 nucleotides are TGTGCCAGCAGACGACAGTTGAACACCGGGGAGCTGTTTTTT. Translation: CASRRQLNTGELFF.

This clonotype appeared many times. CDR3 DNA sequence: TGTGCCACCAGTGACCCTGGGACCAGCACAGATACGCAGTATTTT. This gives the protein CATSDPGTSTDTQYF. The chain joins TRBV24-1 to TRBJ2-3; the D gene could be TRBD1 or TRBD2 (5 bases each). In germline, CDR1 is KGHDR, CDR2 SFDVKD. The CDR3 has 15 residues. V was shortened by 4 bases and J by 0 bases, with 10 bases between the two germline ends.

There are many counts of this clonotype. CDR3 sequence (DNA): TGTGCCAGCAGCGGCGGACAGGTCTGGGCTGAAGCTTTCTTT. Protein product: CASSGGQVWAEAFF. The chain recombines TRBV9 with TRBJ1-1; 7 bases are shared with TRBD1. The CDR3 length is 14 residues. CDR1 and CDR2 (germline): SGDLS, YYNGEE. V lost 3 bases and J lost 6; bases outside the gene matches: 8.

Concerning this clonotype itself: A much larger clone sits a single nucleotide away, making a read error possible. The V gene is TRBV19, the J gene TRBJ1-1; D possibly corresponds to TRBD1 (6 bases). Looked up from germline, CDR1 is LNHDA and CDR2 is SQIVND (reference sequence). There are 13 residues in the CDR3. Trimming took 6 bases from V and 4 from J, leaving 12 bases between them. For the CDR3, the DNA is TGTGCCAGTAGAGGGGGGTTGAGCACTGAAGCTTTCTTT. Its protein product is CASRGGLSTEAFF.

This clonotype was seen at least ten times. The chain carries TRBV20-1 and TRBJ2-3; the D gene is possibly TRBD2 (6 bases). This CDR3 contains 14 residues. Germline loops: CDR1 DFQATT, CDR2 SNEGSKA (reference sequence). Trimming removed 3 bases from V and 3 bases from J, with 13 bases in between. The CDR3 reads CSASSLGGTDTQYF. In nucleotides, the CDR3 is TGCAGTGCTAGTAGTCTGGGGGGAACAGATACGCAGTATTTT.

About this clonotype itself: A read error is possible here, since a much larger clone lies one base away. This chain uses TRBV5-6 with TRBJ2-7; 8 positions agree with TRBD2. Germline values: CDR1 SGHDT, CDR2 YYEEEE. CDR3 length equals 14 residues. The J segment lost 5 bases and the V segment lost 1 base, leaving 5 bases of the junction unmatched. CDR3 DNA sequence: TGTGCCAGCAGCTTGTGGCGGGGGGCGAACGAGCAGTACTTC. Protein: CASSLWRGANEQYF.

The sample holds a few counts of this clonotype. CDR3 protein: CASSLLGRVTDTQYF. DNA of the CDR3: TGTGCCAGCAGTTTATTGGGCAGGGTCACAGATACGCAGTATTTT. This chain joins TRBV27 and TRBJ2-3, with D possibly TRBD1 on 5 matching bases. V lost 1 base to trimming and J lost 2 bases, with 10 bases between them. Germline values: CDR1 MNHEY, CDR2 SMNVEV (reference sequence). This CDR3 is 15 amino acids long.

This clonotype was observed a handful of times. V is TRBV27 and J is TRBJ1-2, with 9 bases aligning to TRBD1. Germline CDR1 is MNHEY and CDR2 is SMNVEV (reference sequence). This CDR3 has 13 amino acids. Trimming cost V 9 bases and J 8 bases; bases outside gene matches: 10. The CDR3 protein is CASHSQGARGYTF. As DNA, the CDR3 is TGTGCCAGTCATTCACAGGGGGCGCGAGGCTACACCTTC.

This clonotype was observed many times. The V gene is TRBV19, the J gene TRBJ2-3, with 11 bases that match TRBD1. The germline CDR1 and CDR2 sequences are LNHDA and SQIVND (reference sequence). This CDR3 is 16 amino acids long. Trimming took 5 bases from V and 3 from J; bases not matched to a gene: 7. As DNA, the CDR3 is TGTGCCAGTAGTTATCCGGACAGGGGGCAGACAGATACGCAGTATTTT. It codes for CASSYPDRGQTDTQYF. Based on the CDR3 plus reference TRBV19 and TRBJ2-3, the full variable domain is DGGITQSPKYLFRKEGQNVTLSCEQNLNHDAMYWYRQDPGQGLRLIYYSQIVNDFQKGDIAEGYSVSREKKESFPLTVTSAQKNPTAFYLCASSYPDRGQTDTQYFGPGTRLTVL.